This T cell receptor beta chain was recorded in a study of blood T cells in healthy people across ages. Findings and limits, study-wide: Diversity estimates from one million T cells were considered underestimates.

The second PCR ran about 6 to 11 cycles with a sample-barcoded 5' primer and J-beta primers. A tag from a template-switch adaptor with 12 random nucleotides marked each cDNA molecule. TCRdb recomputed calls from the 5' RACE reads with MiXCR, one row per CDR3 protein. The sample has fewer than 900,000 distinct CDR3 sequences; around 36% are singletons. This clonotype was observed a few times. Its antigen is as yet unknown. Researchers isolated at least 6.5 million PBMCs per sample. Total RNA extraction produced at least 6 micrograms (per sample) for the study. This TCR came from a man between 18 and 35 years old in good health. Material for sequencing was blood.

CDR3 in DNA: TGTGCCATCAGCGCGGTCGGGCCGAACACTGAAGCTTTCTTT. Translation gives CAISAVGPNTEAFF. The V gene is TRBV10-3, the J gene TRBJ1-1; D ambiguous. The CDR3 is 14 amino acids. Between the trimmed V and J ends, which lost 6 bases and 1 base, there was a span of 12 bases. The germline V gene encodes CDR1 ENHRY and CDR2 SYGVKD.